This T cell receptor beta chain derives from a study of vaccination and CD4 T cells after COVID-19. Background on the study: The interval from dose two to post-vaccine sampling had a median of about 72 days, and it ranged from 14 to 241. Control cultures were supplied with a CEFX pool, an HIV-1 Nef pool, or no peptide at all.

This sample's treatment: 10-day PBMC culture with coronavirus spike peptide pools or control peptides (ViraFEST assay). T cells were expanded with peptide pools, and expanded clonotypes were identified by TCR sequencing. The Oncomine TCR Beta short-read assay sequenced DNA from cultured CD4+ T cells. Researchers extracted genomic DNA from CD4+ T cells that had been cultured. TCRdb called the PCR reads again in MiXCR, with one record for every CDR3 protein. The profile shows approximately 17,000 distinct CDR3 sequences, under 60% of them singletons. This CDR3 spans 14 amino acids. The V gene end was trimmed by 5 bases and the J gene end by 2 bases; junction bases not matched to a gene: 4. Germline loops: CDR1 SGHAT, CDR2 FQNNGV. A remark on this clonotype: The antigen is undetermined.

V usage is TRBV11-2 and J usage is TRBJ2-7, with 9 bases identical to TRBD1. The source material was CD4+ T cells from blood, cultured in vitro. This receptor was identified in a human donor who had recovered from COVID-19. In nucleotides, the CDR3 is TGTGCCAGCAGCCCGGGGACAGGGACCTACGAGCAGTACTTC. Translated, it gives CASSPGTGTYEQYF.